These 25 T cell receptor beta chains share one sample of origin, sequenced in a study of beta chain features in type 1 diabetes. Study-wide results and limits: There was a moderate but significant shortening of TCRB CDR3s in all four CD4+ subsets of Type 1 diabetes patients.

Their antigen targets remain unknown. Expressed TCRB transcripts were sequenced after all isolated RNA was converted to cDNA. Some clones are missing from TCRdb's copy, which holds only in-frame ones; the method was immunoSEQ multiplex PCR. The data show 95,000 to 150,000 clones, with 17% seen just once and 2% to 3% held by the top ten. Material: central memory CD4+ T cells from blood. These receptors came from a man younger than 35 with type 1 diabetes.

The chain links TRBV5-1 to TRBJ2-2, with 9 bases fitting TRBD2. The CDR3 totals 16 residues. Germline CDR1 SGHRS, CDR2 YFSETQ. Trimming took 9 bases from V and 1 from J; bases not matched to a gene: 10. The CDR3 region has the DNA TGCGCCACCCGTCATAGCGGGAGTAGGAACACCGGGGAGCTGTTTTTT. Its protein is CATRHSGSRNTGELFF. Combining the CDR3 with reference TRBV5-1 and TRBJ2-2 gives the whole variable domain KAGVTQTPRYLIKTRGQQVTLSCSPISGHRSVSWYQQTPGQGLQFLFEYFSETQRNKGNFPGRFSGRQFSNSRSEMNVSTLELGDSALYLCATRHSGSRNTGELFFGEGSRLTVL.

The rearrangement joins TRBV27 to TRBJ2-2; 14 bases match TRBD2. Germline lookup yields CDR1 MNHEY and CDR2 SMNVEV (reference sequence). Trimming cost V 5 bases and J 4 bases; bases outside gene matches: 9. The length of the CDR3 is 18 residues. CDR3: CASSPPSGTSGSTGELFF. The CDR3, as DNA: TGTGCCAGCAGTCCACCGTCCGGGACTAGCGGGAGCACCGGGGAGCTGTTTTTT.

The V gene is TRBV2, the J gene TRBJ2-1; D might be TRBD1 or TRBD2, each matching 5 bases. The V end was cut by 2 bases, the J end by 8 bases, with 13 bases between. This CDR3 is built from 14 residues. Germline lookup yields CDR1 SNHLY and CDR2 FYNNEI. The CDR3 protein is CASSELPGTYEQFF. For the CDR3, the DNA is TGTGCCAGCAGTGAATTGCCAGGGACGTATGAGCAGTTCTTC.

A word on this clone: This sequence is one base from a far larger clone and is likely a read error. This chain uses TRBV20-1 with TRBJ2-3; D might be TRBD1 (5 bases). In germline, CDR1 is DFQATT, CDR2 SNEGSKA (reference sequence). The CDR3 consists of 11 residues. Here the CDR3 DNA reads TGCGGTGGCGTAGGGGTCAATACGCAGTATTTT. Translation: CGGVGVNTQYF.

This CDR3 is CSVEKGQGVIDEQFF. The CDR3 DNA is TGCAGCGTTGAGAAGGGACAGGGTGTTATCGATGAGCAGTTCTTC. This chain connects TRBV29-1 to TRBJ2-1; 9 bases agree with TRBD1. J gave up 8 bases and V 3 bases, and 11 bases lay outside the gene matches. CDR1 SQVTM and CDR2 ANQGSEA come from the germline V gene. The CDR3 spans 15 residues.

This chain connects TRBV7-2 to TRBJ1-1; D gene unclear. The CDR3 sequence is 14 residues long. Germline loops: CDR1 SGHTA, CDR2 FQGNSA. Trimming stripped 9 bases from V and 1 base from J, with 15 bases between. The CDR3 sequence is CASLPLAANTEAFF. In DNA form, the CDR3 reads TGTGCCAGTCTCCCTTTGGCTGCGAACACTGAAGCTTTCTTT. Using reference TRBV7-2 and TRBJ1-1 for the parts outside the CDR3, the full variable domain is GAGVSQSPSNKVTEKGKDVELRCDPISGHTALYWYRQSLGQGLEFLIYFQGNSAPDKSGLPSDRFSAERTGGSVSTLTIQRTQQEDSAVYLCASLPLAANTEAFFGQGTRLTVV.

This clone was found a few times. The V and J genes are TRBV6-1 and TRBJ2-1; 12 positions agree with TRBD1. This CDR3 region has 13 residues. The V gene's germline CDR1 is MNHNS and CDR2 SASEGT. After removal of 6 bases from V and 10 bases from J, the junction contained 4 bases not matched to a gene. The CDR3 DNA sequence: TGTGCCAGCAGGGGACAGGGGGCGAGCGAGCAGTTCTTC. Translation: CASRGQGASEQFF.

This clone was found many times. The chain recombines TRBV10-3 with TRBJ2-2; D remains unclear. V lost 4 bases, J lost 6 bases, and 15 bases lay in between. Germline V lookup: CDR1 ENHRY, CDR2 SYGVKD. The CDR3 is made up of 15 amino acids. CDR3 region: CAISVGSGKSGELFF. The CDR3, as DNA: TGTGCCATCAGTGTCGGGTCCGGCAAGTCCGGGGAGCTGTTTTTT.

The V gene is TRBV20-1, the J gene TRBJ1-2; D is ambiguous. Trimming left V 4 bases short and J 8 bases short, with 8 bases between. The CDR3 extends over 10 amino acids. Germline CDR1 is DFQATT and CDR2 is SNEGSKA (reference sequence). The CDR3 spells CSAIIDGYTF. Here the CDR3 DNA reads TGCAGTGCTATTATCGACGGCTACACCTTC.

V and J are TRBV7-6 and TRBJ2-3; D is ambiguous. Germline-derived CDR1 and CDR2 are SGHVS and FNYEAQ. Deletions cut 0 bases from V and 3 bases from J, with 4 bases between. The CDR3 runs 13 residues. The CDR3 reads CASSLAVTDTQYF. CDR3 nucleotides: TGTGCCAGCAGCTTAGCGGTTACAGATACGCAGTATTTT.

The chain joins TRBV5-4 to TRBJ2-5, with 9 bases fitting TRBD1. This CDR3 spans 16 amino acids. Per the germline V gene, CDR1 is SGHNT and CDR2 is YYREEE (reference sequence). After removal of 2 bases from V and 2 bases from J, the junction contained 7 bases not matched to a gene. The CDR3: CASSLLGQGVQETQYF. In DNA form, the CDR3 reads TGTGCCAGCAGCTTACTGGGACAGGGAGTACAAGAGACCCAGTACTTC.

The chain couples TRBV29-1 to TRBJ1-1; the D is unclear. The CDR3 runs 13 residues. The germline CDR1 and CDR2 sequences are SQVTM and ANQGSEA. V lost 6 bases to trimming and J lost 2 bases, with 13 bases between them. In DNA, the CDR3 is TGCAGCGTCCTTTGGGTCGAAAACACTGAAGCTTTCTTT. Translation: CSVLWVENTEAFF.

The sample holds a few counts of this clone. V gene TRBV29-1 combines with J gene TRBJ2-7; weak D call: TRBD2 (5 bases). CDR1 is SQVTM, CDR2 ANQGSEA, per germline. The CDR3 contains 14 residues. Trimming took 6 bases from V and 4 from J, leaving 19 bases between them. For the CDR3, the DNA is TGCAGCGTGGGTGGGAGCGACCCGAGATACGAGCAGTACTTC. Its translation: CSVGGSDPRYEQYF.

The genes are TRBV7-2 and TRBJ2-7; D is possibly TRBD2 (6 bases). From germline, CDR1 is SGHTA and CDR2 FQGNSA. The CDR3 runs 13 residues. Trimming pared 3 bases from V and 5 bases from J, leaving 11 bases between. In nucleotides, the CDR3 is TGTGCCAGCAGCTTGGGGGGAAAAGACGAGCAGTACTTC. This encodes CASSLGGKDEQYF. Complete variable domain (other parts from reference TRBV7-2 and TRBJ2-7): GAGVSQSPSNKVTEKGKDVELRCDPISGHTALYWYRQSLGQGLEFLIYFQGNSAPDKSGLPSDRFSAERTGGSVSTLTIQRTQQEDSAVYLCASSLGGKDEQYFGPGTRLTVT.

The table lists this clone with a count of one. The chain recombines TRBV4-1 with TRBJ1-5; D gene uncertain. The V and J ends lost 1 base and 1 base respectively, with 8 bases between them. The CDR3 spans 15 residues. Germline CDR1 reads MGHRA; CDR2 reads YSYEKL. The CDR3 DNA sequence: TGCGCCAGCAGCCAAGGGCCCTTGAGCAATCAGCCCCAGCATTTT. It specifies CASSQGPLSNQPQHF.

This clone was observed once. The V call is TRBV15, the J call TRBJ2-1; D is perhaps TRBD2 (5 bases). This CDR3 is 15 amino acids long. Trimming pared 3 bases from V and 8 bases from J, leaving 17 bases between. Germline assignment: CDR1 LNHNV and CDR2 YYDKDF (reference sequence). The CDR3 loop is CATSRGSGKADEQFF. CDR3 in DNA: TGTGCCACCAGCAGGGGCTCCGGGAAGGCCGATGAGCAGTTCTTC.

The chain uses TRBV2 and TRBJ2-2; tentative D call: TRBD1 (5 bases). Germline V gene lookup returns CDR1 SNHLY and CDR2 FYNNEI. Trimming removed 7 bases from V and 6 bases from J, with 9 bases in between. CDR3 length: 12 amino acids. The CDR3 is CASTLTAGELFF. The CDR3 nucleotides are TGTGCCAGCACCCTGACAGCCGGGGAGCTGTTTTTT.

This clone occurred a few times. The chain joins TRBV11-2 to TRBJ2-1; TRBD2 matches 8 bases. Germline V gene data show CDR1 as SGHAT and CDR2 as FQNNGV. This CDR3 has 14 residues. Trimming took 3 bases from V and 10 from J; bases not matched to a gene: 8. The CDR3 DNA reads TGTGCCAGCAGCTTCAGCGGGGGCCCTGGCGAGCAGTTCTTC. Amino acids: CASSFSGGPGEQFF.

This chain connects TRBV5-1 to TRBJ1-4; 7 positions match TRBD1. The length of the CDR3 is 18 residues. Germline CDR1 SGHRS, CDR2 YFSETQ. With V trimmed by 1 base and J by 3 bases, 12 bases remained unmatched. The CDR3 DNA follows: TGCGCCAGCAGCTTGTCGGGGACAGCAAAGGGAGCTAATGAAAAACTGTTTTTT. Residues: CASSLSGTAKGANEKLFF.

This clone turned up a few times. In nucleotides, the CDR3 is TGTGCCTGGAGTGTACAAGGGAGTGGAGATACGCAGTATTTT. Translation gives CAWSVQGSGDTQYF. The chain uses TRBV30 and TRBJ2-3; TRBD2 might be the D (5 bases). CDR3 length: 14 residues. From germline, CDR1 is GTSNPN and CDR2 SVGIG (reference sequence). Trimming took 0 bases from V and 5 from J, leaving 12 bases between them. Full variable domain (remainder filled in from reference TRBV30 and TRBJ2-3): SQTIHQWPATLVQPVGSPLSLECTVEGTSNPNLYWYRQAAGRGLQLLFYSVGIGQISSEVPQNLSASRPQDRQFILSSKKLLLSDSGFYLCAWSVQGSGDTQYFGPGTRLTVL.

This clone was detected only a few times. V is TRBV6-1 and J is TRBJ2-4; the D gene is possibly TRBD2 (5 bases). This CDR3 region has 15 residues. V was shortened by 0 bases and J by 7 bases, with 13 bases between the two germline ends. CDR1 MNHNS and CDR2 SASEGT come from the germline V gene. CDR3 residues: CASSEATRVGNIQYF. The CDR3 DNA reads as TGTGCCAGCAGTGAAGCGACGAGGGTGGGCAACATTCAGTACTTC.

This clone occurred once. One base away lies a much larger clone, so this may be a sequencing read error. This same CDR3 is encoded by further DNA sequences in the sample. The CDR3 coding sequence is TGTGCCAGCAGCTTGGACAGCGGTACAGATACGCAGTATTTT. Translated, it gives CASSLDSGTDTQYF. The chain is built from TRBV11-2 and TRBJ2-3, with D perhaps matching TRBD1 (6 bases). Looked up from germline, CDR1 is SGHAT and CDR2 is FQNNGV. There are 14 residues in the CDR3. Trimming took 3 bases from V and 3 from J, leaving 10 bases between them.

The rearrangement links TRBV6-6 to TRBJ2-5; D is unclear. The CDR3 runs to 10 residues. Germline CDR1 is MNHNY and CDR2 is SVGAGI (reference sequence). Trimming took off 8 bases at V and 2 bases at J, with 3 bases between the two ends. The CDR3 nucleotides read TGTGCCAGCGGTCAAGAGACCCAGTACTTC. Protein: CASGQETQYF.

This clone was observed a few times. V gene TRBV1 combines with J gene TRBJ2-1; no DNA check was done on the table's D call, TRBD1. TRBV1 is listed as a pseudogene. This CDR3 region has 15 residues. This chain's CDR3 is CTSSHEWDSYNEQFF. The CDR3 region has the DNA TGCACCAGCAGCCATGAGTGGGACAGCTACAATGAGCAGTTCTTC.

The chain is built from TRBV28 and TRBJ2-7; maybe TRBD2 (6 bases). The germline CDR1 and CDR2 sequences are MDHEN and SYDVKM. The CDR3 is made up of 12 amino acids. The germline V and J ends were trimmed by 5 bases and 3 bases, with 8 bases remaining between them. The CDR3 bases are TGTGCCAGCAGTGTGGGGGGCTACGAGCAGTACTTC. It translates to CASSVGGYEQYF.